This T cell receptor beta chain was documented in a study of cytomegalovirus exposure and HLA in healthy donors (dated 2017 in TCRdb). A note on the overall study: According to an earlier analysis of a few hundred of the donors, some 180 million T cells yielded 90 million to 140 million unique TCR beta sequences and around 300 Gb of sequence data. In addition to the first cohort of around 670 subjects, a separate validation cohort of approximately 130 different subjects was used. The study combined high-throughput TCR immunosequencing, statistical association of individual TCRs with disease status, and machine learning to predict cytomegalovirus infection status. Genome-wide SNP genotypes for about 55% of the roughly 670 donors were used in a later genetic analysis, which treated that subset as a discovery cohort. The T cell repertoires of some 700 subjects were profiled by immunosequencing and related to cytomegalovirus serostatus. Donor age, sex, ethnicity and CMV serostatus were compiled together with the repertoire data. To decide whether each TCR beta V gene segment behaved as functional or pseudogenic, an earlier analysis of 587 of the donors relied on high-throughput TCR beta sequencing. On average, around 230,000 unique TCR beta nucleotide sequences were sequenced per donor among 300 to 500 genotyped donors of the cohort, with 15% to 20% of those sequences being non-productive. Class I and class II HLA loci were covered by the typing at four-digit resolution. An early release covering some 640 HLA-typed donors comprised about 320 gigabases of sequencing data and tens of millions of unique TCR sequences. In the later analysis, no new phenotypic data were used to find candidate immune exposures; instead, reliance was placed on TCR beta sequences and their occurrence across donors. Every repertoire in the discovery cohort had been generated on one and the same sequencing platform. To study patterns of TCR occurrence, a later analysis re-analyzed previously published TCR beta repertoires from 550 to 800 donors and added high-resolution HLA genotyping. The study aimed to test whether signatures of past pathogen exposure could be identified by cataloging public T cell receptors. Roughly five DR-DQ haplotypes were treated as single units for association and clustering because of strong linkage in the cohort. Among the roughly 370 genotyped donors, more than 70% belonged to the genetic ancestry cluster associated with self-reported Caucasian donors. The number of typed donors differed by locus: about 620-640 for A, B, C, DRB1 and DQB1; some 540 for DQA1; 606 for DPA1; and roughly 470 for DPB1.

The CDR3 spans 13 residues, from the cysteine through the phenylalanine. Just CDR3 DNA is preserved here, 39 bases in frame from base 1. Trimming costs V 7 bases and J 4 bases, and their ends lie 13 bases apart. CDR1 and CDR2 are drawn from the germline V gene: MNHNS, SASEGT. The cohort was made up of roughly 670 healthy bone marrow donors. Cohort members were all nominally healthy when sampled, although unrecorded immune exposures were likely present. The donor was CMV seropositive and was included in the group of 250 to 350 seropositive cohort members. A peripheral blood sample was provided by each donor, and peripheral blood mononuclear cells were used for TCR beta sequencing. The Qiagen DNeasy Blood Extraction Kit was used to extract genomic DNA from the blood cell samples. Libraries came from the immunoSEQ multiplex PCR assay. For the multiplex PCR, a mixture combining 60 forward primers for TCR Vbeta segments and 13 reverse primers for TCR Jbeta segments was used. The CDR3 region of rearranged TCR beta genes was amplified from genomic DNA by a multiplex PCR assay. The amplified TCR beta libraries were sequenced on the Illumina HiSeq System as 87-base-pair reads. Processing in the source paper ran as follows. Across the 500 to 850 repertoires, a later analysis counted some 80 million unique TCR beta chains, 9.5 million to 12 million of which were shared by at least two donors. To remove PCR and sequencing errors, raw reads were error-corrected and collapsed into unique sequences using a nearest-neighbor algorithm that merged closely related sequences. CDR3 sequences were aligned to IMGT reference sequences to assign V, D and J gene segments. For a sequence to be retained, a match of at least six nucleotides to both a V gene segment and a J gene segment was required. A rearrangement was called productive if the CDR3 had no stop codons and remained in frame with V and J, and every other rearrangement was called non-productive. Following IMGT convention, CDR3 was defined as the stretch from the second conserved V-encoded cysteine up to the conserved J-encoded phenylalanine. The earlier analysis of about 590 of the donors excluded sequences that lacked an unambiguous match to a single V gene segment. In an earlier analysis of 587 of the donors, V segments were called functional above 56.7% productive rearrangements and were called segregating when the between-donor standard deviation exceeded 5%. A statistical classification framework was built to diagnose cytomegalovirus status from the catalog of TCR beta chain sequences. In a later analysis, TCR nucleotide sequences were compared against IMGT/GENE-DB human TR gene sequences so that V and J genes could be assigned. The TCRdist pipeline was used in a later analysis to assign CDR3 sequences and most-parsimonious VDJ recombination scenarios. A later analysis defined each TCR beta chain by its CDR3 amino acid sequence plus V-gene family, and excluded reads lacking a unique V-gene family. A later analysis removed over 500 highly shared, low-generation-probability nucleotide sequences to deal with suspected cross-contamination and a sequencing artifact. A later analysis calculated a clonal expansion index for each public chain from normalized within-repertoire ranks of inferred template counts. Generation probabilities in a later analysis came from a VDJ recombination model fitted to out-of-frame rearrangements, and those results were checked against IGoR. Hypergeometric tests were used in a later analysis to score TCR-TCR, TCR-HLA and TCR-CMV co-occurrence, with a repertoire-size bias correction applied to the TCR pairs. False discovery rates were estimated in a later analysis by permuting HLA or CMV assignments 20 times. In a later analysis, co-occurring TCRs were grouped using DBSCAN, and TCRdist sequence similarity was added for clustering within HLA-allele-positive subsets. Repertoires with fewer than 30,000 or more than 120,000 public chains, plus five repertoires with anomalous nucleotide sharing, were excluded from co-occurrence clustering. TCRdb limited this immuneACCESS table to in-frame rearrangements with V and J called. A share of clones is missing; checked studies link under half to unresolved V genes, and the rest is unexplained. V and J calls and clone size are given by that table; D and trimming were obtained from the DNA. The sample table shows 130,000 or so clones, and approximately 80% are seen once. Clones ranked in the top ten supply roughly 6% of the sample.

This clone was seen a handful of times. This clone's antigen is unknown. It has no much larger one-base neighbor in the sample; base qualities were not kept. Study-level results and caveats: The classifier was reported to diagnose cytomegalovirus status with high specificity and sensitivity in both the original and validation cohorts. A later analysis found that TCR association rates varied across HLA loci, with DRB1 alleles showing the most associated TCRs and HLA-C alleles the fewest. In a later analysis, HLA-associated TCR beta chains were found to be more clonally expanded and to have lower generation probabilities than equally common non-associated chains. In an earlier analysis of about 550 of the donors, most TCR beta V segments were observed in productive rearrangements about 90% or about 30% of the time, broadly matching IMGT annotations. Specific HLA alleles were associated with 15,000 to 20,000 TCR beta sequences at a false discovery rate of 0.05 in a later analysis. A cluster of highly shared sequence variants was judged likely to represent a technical artifact of the sequencing pipeline. Most TCR sequences were seen in very few donors, while some public TCRs were found in many individuals. In a later analysis, several top co-occurrence clusters were reported to appear linked to parvovirus B19, influenza, CMV and Epstein-Barr virus. Some IMGT-functional V segments, including TRBV6-2 and TRBV6-3, could not be distinguished by the 87-base-pair reads and were therefore excluded. HLA typing was unavailable for some donors at each locus, so association tests used only the typed subset. Correlated functional status among segregating V segments might reflect linkage disequilibrium, but an unknown experimental factor could not be ruled out. The authors suggested that the approach could potentially be extended to other disease states and immunological phenotypes. A further reported finding was that TCR beta sequences accurately predicted the HLA-A and HLA-B alleles for most subjects in the first cohort. Most CMV-associated TCR beta chains appeared to be HLA-restricted in a later analysis, and the HLA associations seemed to be driven largely by CMV exposure. The study listed 164 TCR beta chains as associated with cytomegalovirus. An association between a missense DCLRE1C variant and V-gene and J-gene trimming of TCR beta chains was found in a later genetic analysis and replicated in an independent cohort. CMV serostatus was the only immune exposure information available for the cohort. Strong co-occurrence of HLA alleles, especially DR and DQ, made assigning TCR associations to individual alleles difficult. The earlier analysis of around 600 of the donors excluded roughly 17 rarely observed V segments, including chromosome 9 orphons, because counts were too low. Roughly uniform sequencing depth across donors was assumed in presence/absence analyses, although this assumption may not hold. Compared with the 666-donor mean, donors in an Asian-associated ancestry cluster had fewer N-insertions in productive TCRs, according to a later genetic analysis. The cohort was sequenced for TCR beta chains only, and without alpha or paired-chain data the features that could be detected were limited. A few of the identified cytomegalovirus-associated TCR beta chains were confirmed in vitro to be specific for cytomegalovirus antigens.

The TCR comes from a man between 18 and 35 years old in good health and CMV-seropositive. Sequences were obtained from PBMCs. Recombination linked TRBV6-1 to TRBJ1-2, with the identity of the D gene unclear. The nucleotide sequence is given as TGTGCCAGCACCTTGGGAGGCTTCTATGGCTACACCTTC. Its protein is CASTLGGFYGYTF.